The clone carrying this TCR beta chain was observed a few times. No antigen is known for it. Libraries of TCR beta came from iRepertoire HTBI primers plus Arm-PCR of CDR3 regions. One entry per CDR3 protein, called by TCRdb with MiXCR from the multiplex PCR reads. The profile shows more than 350,000 distinct CDR3 sequences, 21% of them singletons. The time point here: persistent/refractory GD, antithyroid drugs over 5 years with positive TRAb. From RNA extracted from PBMCs, the TCR library was made. The patient group derived from an endocrinology department in Xi'an, China. Trimming took off 2 bases at V and 6 bases at J, with 14 bases between the two ends. In germline, CDR1 is SGHTS, CDR2 YDEGEE. CDR3 length: 14 amino acids. This entry comes from a study of regulatory T cells in long-lasting Graves disease. Study results and caveats: Between persistent patients, about 2,500 public clonotypes were shared, exceeding the approximately 900 shared between new patients.

The genes are TRBV5-8 and TRBJ1-2; D may be TRBD1 (6 bases). The sequence derives from a female donor with Graves disease. The input for sequencing was peripheral blood mononuclear cells (PBMCs), taken when the disease was refractory, from a patient treated with antithyroid drugs. The CDR3 nucleotides read TGTGCCAGCAGCTTCGGGCGGGGGCGGAATGGCTACACCTTC. Encoded protein: CASSFGRGRNGYTF. Looking up the rest from reference TRBV5-8 and TRBJ1-2 gives the full variable domain: EAGVTQSPTHLIKTRGQQATLRCSPISGHTSVYWYQQALGLGLQFLLWYDEGEERNRGNFPPRFSGRQFPNYSSELNVNALELEDSALYLCASSFGRGRNGYTFGSGTRLTVV.